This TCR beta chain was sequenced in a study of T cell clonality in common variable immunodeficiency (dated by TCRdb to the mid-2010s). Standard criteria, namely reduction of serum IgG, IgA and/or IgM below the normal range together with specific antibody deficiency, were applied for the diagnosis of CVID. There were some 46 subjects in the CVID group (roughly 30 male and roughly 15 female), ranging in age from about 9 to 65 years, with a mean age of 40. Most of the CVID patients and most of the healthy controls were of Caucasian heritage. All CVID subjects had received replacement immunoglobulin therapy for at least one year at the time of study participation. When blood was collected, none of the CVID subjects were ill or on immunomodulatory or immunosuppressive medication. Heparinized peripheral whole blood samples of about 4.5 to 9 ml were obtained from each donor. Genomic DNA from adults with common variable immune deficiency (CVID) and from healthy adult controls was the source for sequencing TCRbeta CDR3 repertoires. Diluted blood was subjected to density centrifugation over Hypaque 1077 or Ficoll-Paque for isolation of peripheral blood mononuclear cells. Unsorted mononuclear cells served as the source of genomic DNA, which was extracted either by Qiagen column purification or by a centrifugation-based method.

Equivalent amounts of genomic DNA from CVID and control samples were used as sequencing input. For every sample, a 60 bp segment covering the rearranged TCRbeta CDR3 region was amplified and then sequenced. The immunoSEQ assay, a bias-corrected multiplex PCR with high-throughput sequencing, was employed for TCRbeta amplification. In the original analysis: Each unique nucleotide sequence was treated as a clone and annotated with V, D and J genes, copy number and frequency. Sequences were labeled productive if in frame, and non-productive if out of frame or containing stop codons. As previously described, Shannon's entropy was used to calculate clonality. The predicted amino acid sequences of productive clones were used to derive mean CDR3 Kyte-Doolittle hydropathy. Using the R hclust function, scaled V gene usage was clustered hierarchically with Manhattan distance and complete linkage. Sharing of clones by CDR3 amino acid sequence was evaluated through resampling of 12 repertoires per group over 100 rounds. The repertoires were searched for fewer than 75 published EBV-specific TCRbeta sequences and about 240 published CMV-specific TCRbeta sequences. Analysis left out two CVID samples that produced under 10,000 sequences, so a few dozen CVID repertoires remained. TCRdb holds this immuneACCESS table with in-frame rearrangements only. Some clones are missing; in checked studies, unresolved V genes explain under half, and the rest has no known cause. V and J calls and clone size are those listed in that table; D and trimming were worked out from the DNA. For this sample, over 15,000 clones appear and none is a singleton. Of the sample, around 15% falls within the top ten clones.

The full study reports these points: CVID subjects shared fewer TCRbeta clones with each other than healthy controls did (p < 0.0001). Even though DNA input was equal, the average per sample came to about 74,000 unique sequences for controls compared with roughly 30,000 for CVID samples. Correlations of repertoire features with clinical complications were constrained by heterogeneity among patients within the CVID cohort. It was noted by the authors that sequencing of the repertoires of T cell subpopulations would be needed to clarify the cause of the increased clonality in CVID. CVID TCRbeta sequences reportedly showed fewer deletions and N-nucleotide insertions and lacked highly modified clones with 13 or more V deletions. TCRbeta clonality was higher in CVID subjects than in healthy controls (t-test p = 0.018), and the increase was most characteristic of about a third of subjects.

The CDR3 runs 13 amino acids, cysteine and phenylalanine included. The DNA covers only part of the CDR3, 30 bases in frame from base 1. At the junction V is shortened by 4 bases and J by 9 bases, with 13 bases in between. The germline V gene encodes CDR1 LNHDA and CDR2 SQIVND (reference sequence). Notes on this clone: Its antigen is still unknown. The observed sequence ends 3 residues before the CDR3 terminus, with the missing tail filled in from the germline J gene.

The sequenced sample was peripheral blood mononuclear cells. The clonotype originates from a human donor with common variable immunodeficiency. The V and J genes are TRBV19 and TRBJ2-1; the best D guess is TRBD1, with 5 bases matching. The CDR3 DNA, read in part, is TGTGCCAGTAGTACCTATAGTGGGGCTGAG. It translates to CASSTYSGAE. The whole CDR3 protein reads CASSTYSGAEQFF.